These 9 T cell receptor beta chains were all obtained from the same sample, sequenced in a study of blood T cells in healthy people across ages. A second PCR, run for roughly 7 to 12 cycles, used a sample-barcoded 5' primer plus a J-beta primer mix. Each CDR3 protein is one row after TCRdb ran MiXCR on the 5' RACE reads. Found here are approximately 400,000 distinct CDR3 sequences, approximately 52% of them singletons; the top ten hold 45% to 55%. The sequencing sample was made of blood. These receptor sequences come from a man aged 55 to 70 in good health.

The rearrangement uses TRBV15 and TRBJ2-1, with D perhaps matching TRBD2 (6 bases). Trimming stripped 1 base from V and 0 bases from J, with 19 bases between. The CDR3 has 19 residues. CDR1 and CDR2 from the germline V gene are LNHNV and YYDKDF (reference sequence). CDR3 sequence (DNA): TGTGCCACCAGCAGAGGTGGCGGGACCGTCCGGGGCTCCTACAATGAGCAGTTCTTC. As protein: CATSRGGGTVRGSYNEQFF.

CDR3 bases: TGCGCCAGCAGCGTCCTGGGGGCCCCCACAGATACGCAGTATTTT. Amino acids: CASSVLGAPTDTQYF. The chain uses TRBV5-1 and TRBJ2-3, with D tentatively TRBD1 (6 bases). Trimming cost V 4 bases and J 2 bases, with 14 bases left between them. The CDR3 extends over 15 amino acids. Germline V CDR1 and CDR2: SGHRS, YFSETQ.

The chain joins TRBV2 to TRBJ1-2, with D perhaps matching TRBD1 (5 bases). Trimming stripped 4 bases from V and 8 bases from J, with 14 bases between. Germline lookup yields CDR1 SNHLY and CDR2 FYNNEI. This CDR3 comprises 13 residues. The CDR3 DNA follows: TGTGCCAGCAGTGGACAGACCCTCTGGGGCTACACCTTC. Protein product: CASSGQTLWGYTF.

Only a few counts were recorded for this clonotype. V and J are TRBV3-1 and TRBJ2-7; D is undetermined. The V and J ends lost 1 base and 6 bases respectively, with 7 bases between them. The CDR3 consists of 12 residues. The germline gives CDR1 LGHDT, CDR2 YNNKEL (reference sequence). DNA of the CDR3: TGTGCCAGCAGCCAAGGACACCTCGAGCAGTACTTC. Its protein is CASSQGHLEQYF.

This clonotype was seen only once. Just one base apart from a much larger clone, this may be a read error. The rearrangement links TRBV20-1 to TRBJ2-7, with D perhaps TRBD1 (6 bases). This CDR3 has 13 residues. CDR1 is DFQATT, CDR2 SNEGSKA, per germline (reference sequence). The CDR3 DNA reads TGCAGTACTAGAGTAGGGGGTATCTACGAGCAGTACTTC. Its protein product is CSTRVGGIYEQYF.

The chain has TRBV20-1 and TRBJ2-4; the D is unclear. The CDR3 has 18 amino acids. The ends were cut back, 0 bases at V and 0 bases at J, with 18 bases in the middle. Germline V CDR1 and CDR2: DFQATT, SNEGSKA (reference sequence). The CDR3 DNA follows: TGCAGTGCTAGAGATAGTCAACCCCAGACCCTAGCCAAAAACATTCAGTACTTC. Translation gives CSARDSQPQTLAKNIQYF.

This clonotype was seen a handful of times. Written as DNA, the CDR3 is TGTGCCAGCAGCGTCGGACAGAATCAGCCCCAGCATTTT. Translation gives CASSVGQNQPQHF. The chain recombines TRBV9 with TRBJ1-5; TRBD1 is a possible D gene (6 bases). Trimming removed 2 bases from V and 4 bases from J, with 7 bases in between. The CDR3 length is 13 residues. The germline V gene encodes CDR1 SGDLS and CDR2 YYNGEE.

This clonotype was picked up one time. This chain links TRBV30 with TRBJ1-1; no firm D call. This CDR3 comprises 13 residues. Germline-derived CDR1 and CDR2 are GTSNPN and SVGIG (reference sequence). V was cut by 0 bases and J by 1 base, with 6 bases left in between. For the CDR3, the DNA is TGTGCCTGGAGTGTGGCCACGAACACTGAAGCTTTCTTT. It specifies CAWSVATNTEAFF.

This clonotype was detected many times. The genes are TRBV20-1 and TRBJ2-1; tentative D call: TRBD2 (5 bases). The CDR3 is 14 amino acids. Between the trimmed V and J ends, which lost 0 bases and 5 bases, there was a span of 11 bases. The V gene's germline CDR1 is DFQATT and CDR2 SNEGSKA (reference sequence). The CDR3 DNA reads as TGCAGTGCTAGAGATGATGACTACAACAATGAGCAGTTCTTC. Encoded protein: CSARDDDYNNEQFF.